The 7 T cell receptor beta chains listed next were all sequenced from one sample in a study of blood T cell repertoires in COVID-19. Profiled with immunoSEQ multiplex PCR; TCRdb holds only in-frame clones, not every one. This table has just over 150,000 clones, roughly 79% appearing once. What was sequenced was peripheral blood. These receptors came from a woman of 80 years or more with acute or convalescent COVID-19.

This chain connects TRBV19 to TRBJ2-5; D remains unclear. Trimming left V 6 bases short and J 2 bases short, with 19 bases between. This CDR3 spans 16 amino acids. Per the germline V gene, CDR1 is LNHDA and CDR2 is SQIVND (reference sequence). The CDR3 DNA reads as TGTGCCAGTAGCCCGACTTGGTTAGGCGGTCAAGAGACCCAGTACTTC. Protein sequence: CASSPTWLGGQETQYF.

This clone was seen only a few times. The CDR3 loop reads CASSRGLAGENEQFF. CDR3 DNA sequence: TGCGCCAGCAGTCGGGGACTAGCGGGAGAGAATGAGCAGTTCTTC. The chain employs TRBV4-1 and TRBJ2-1, with 14 bases matching TRBD2. The germline gives CDR1 MGHRA, CDR2 YSYEKL. The CDR3 covers 15 residues. The junction had 5 bases not matched to a gene; V was cut back by 6 bases and J by 7 bases.

This clone was recorded many times. The chain is built from TRBV6-6 and TRBJ1-5; 7 nucleotides line up with TRBD1. Germline CDR1 MNHNY, CDR2 SVGAGI (reference sequence). V lost 4 bases and J lost 5; bases outside the gene matches: 8. CDR3 size: 15 residues. CDR3 in DNA: TGTGCCAGCAGTTCCCAGGACAGGCAAGATCAGCCCCAGCATTTT. Protein sequence: CASSSQDRQDQPQHF.

A few counts support this clone. Here the CDR3 DNA reads TGTGCCAGCAGACGGGGTCGGGAGACCCAGTACTTC. It codes for CASRRGRETQYF. The chain employs TRBV27 and TRBJ2-5, with a weak D call TRBD2 (5 bases). The germline CDR1 and CDR2 sequences are MNHEY and SMNVEV (reference sequence). With 6 bases removed from V and 5 bases from J, the gap between germline ends came to 10 bases. The CDR3 loop spans 12 amino acids.

This sequence joins TRBV7-7 and TRBJ1-3, with D maybe TRBD1 (6 bases). The CDR3 is made up of 15 amino acids. V lost 1 base, J lost 0 bases, and 7 bases lay in between. CDR1 and CDR2 (germline): SSHAT, FNYEAQ (reference sequence). Here the CDR3 reads CASSLGQASGNTIYF. The DNA of the CDR3 is TGTGCCAGCAGCTTAGGACAGGCCTCTGGAAACACCATATATTTT.

The CDR3 DNA follows: TGCAGCGTTGAACGTCCCGGGACAATTTCGGAGACCCAGTACTTC. It is translated as CSVERPGTISETQYF. The V gene is TRBV29-1, the J gene TRBJ2-5; D is possibly TRBD1 (6 bases). The CDR3 runs to 15 residues. The ends were cut back, 2 bases at V and 5 bases at J, with 18 bases in the middle. Germline CDR1 SQVTM, CDR2 ANQGSEA.

In this sample, this clone turned up a few times. The rearrangement joins TRBV5-4 to TRBJ1-1, with 9 bases lining up with TRBD1. The CDR3 runs to 15 residues. V dropped 3 bases and J dropped 3; count of bases not matched to a gene: 6. CDR1 and CDR2 from the germline V gene are SGHNT and YYREEE (reference sequence). The CDR3 nucleotides read TGTGCCAGCAGCTCACAGGGGGCGCCGGACACTGAAGCTTTCTTT. Its protein is CASSSQGAPDTEAFF.